The 24 T cell receptor beta chains listed next were all sequenced from one sample in a study of blood T cell repertoires in COVID-19. Repertoires were generated with immunoSEQ multiplex PCR, while TCRdb's copy carries only in-frame clones and drops some. The sample has almost 200,000 clones; approximately 86% are singletons. Sequencing was performed on peripheral blood. The receptors here all came from a man aged 60 to 75 with COVID-19, enrolled during active disease.

This clone was found once. The gene calls are TRBV7-9 and TRBJ1-2; D not certain. This CDR3 is 14 amino acids long. Germline V CDR1 and CDR2: SEHNR, FQNEAQ (reference sequence). The V gene lost 2 bases and the J gene lost 4 bases, with 11 bases spanning the gap. The CDR3 reads CASSLRSGGYGYTF. In nucleotides, the CDR3 is TGTGCCAGCAGCTTAAGGTCGGGAGGCTATGGCTACACCTTC. Looking up the rest from reference TRBV7-9 and TRBJ1-2 gives the full variable domain: DTGVSQNPRHKITKRGQNVTFRCDPISEHNRLYWYRQTLGQGPEFLTYFQNEAQLEKSRLLSDRFSAERPKGSFSTLEIQRTEQGDSAMYLCASSLRSGGYGYTFGSGTRLTVV.

The chain recombines TRBV3-1 (or the pseudogene TRBV3-2) with TRBJ2-1, with 10 bases fitting TRBD1. Per the germline V gene, CDR1 is LGHDT and CDR2 is YNNKEL (reference sequence). This CDR3 region has 18 residues. V was pared by 4 bases and J by 0 bases, with 9 bases of the junction left unmatched. CDR3 sequence (DNA): TGTGCCAGCAGCCCATCTAACGGACAGGGGGTCTCCTACAATGAGCAGTTCTTC. Protein: CASSPSNGQGVSYNEQFF.

The J gene is TRBJ1-2, the V gene TRBV19; D is uncertain. Trimming shortened V by 0 bases and J by 8 bases, and 10 bases separated the two germline ends. There are 13 residues in the CDR3. CDR1 is LNHDA and CDR2 is SQIVND in the germline V gene (reference sequence). CDR3 protein: CASSIEHRRGYTF. The CDR3 nucleotides read TGTGCCAGTAGTATAGAACACAGACGAGGCTACACCTTC. Based on the CDR3 plus reference TRBV19 and TRBJ1-2, the full variable domain is DGGITQSPKYLFRKEGQNVTLSCEQNLNHDAMYWYRQDPGQGLRLIYYSQIVNDFQKGDIAEGYSVSREKKESFPLTVTSAQKNPTAFYLCASSIEHRRGYTFGSGTRLTVV.

The V call is TRBV4-1, the J call TRBJ1-2, with 11 bases matching TRBD1. Per germline, CDR1 MGHRA and CDR2 YSYEKL. J was trimmed by 7 bases and V by 1 base; bases with no gene match: 8. This CDR3 is built from 16 residues. CDR3 DNA sequence: TGCGCCAGCAGCCAAGGTGCAAGGACAGGGGGCATTGGCTACACCTTC. Its protein product is CASSQGARTGGIGYTF.

This clone has only one observation. The chain joins TRBV5-8 to TRBJ1-1; D call uncertain. Germline assignment: CDR1 SGHTS and CDR2 YDEGEE. This CDR3 is built from 11 residues. V gave up 4 bases and J gave up 4 bases, with 5 bases separating them. CDR3: CASSPGTEAFF. CDR3 nucleotide sequence: TGTGCCAGCAGCCCGGGCACTGAAGCTTTCTTT.

V usage is TRBV3-1 (or the pseudogene TRBV3-2) and J usage is TRBJ2-7; 12 nucleotides line up with TRBD1. This CDR3 is 14 amino acids long. Trimming at V came to 4 bases and at J to 6 bases, leaving 4 bases not matched to a gene. The germline V gene encodes CDR1 LGHDT and CDR2 YNNKEL (reference sequence). Here the CDR3 DNA reads TGTGCCAGCAGCCCGGGACAGGGGGCTTTCGAGCAGTACTTC. It is translated as CASSPGQGAFEQYF.

This chain links TRBV10-3 with TRBJ2-1; the D gene is possibly TRBD1 (6 bases). This CDR3 has 13 residues. Germline V lookup: CDR1 ENHRY, CDR2 SYGVKD. The ends were cut back, 4 bases at V and 5 bases at J, with 9 bases in the middle. The CDR3 reads CAISGTVNNEQFF. The CDR3 DNA follows: TGTGCCATCAGTGGGACAGTAAACAATGAGCAGTTCTTC.

The V gene is TRBV18, the J gene TRBJ2-3; maybe TRBD1 (6 bases). The CDR3 consists of 16 residues. Trimming removed 6 bases at V and 4 bases at J, with 20 bases between. Germline CDR1 and CDR2: KGHSH and LQKENI. The CDR3 loop reads CASSPPGTSNSDTQYF. Here the CDR3 DNA reads TGTGCCAGCTCTCCCCCCGGGACAAGCAATTCAGATACGCAGTATTTT.

This clone was seen only once. The chain uses TRBV6-5 and TRBJ1-1; TRBD1 matches 8 bases. The germline V gene encodes CDR1 MNHEY and CDR2 SVGAGI. CDR3 size: 14 residues. V lost 6 bases and J lost 3; bases outside the gene matches: 6. For the CDR3, the DNA is TGTGCCAGCAGGCACGGACAGGGCCACACTGAAGCTTTCTTT. Protein sequence: CASRHGQGHTEAFF.

Turning to this clone: This sample includes further DNA sequences coding for the same CDR3. The genes are TRBV30 and TRBJ1-1; perhaps TRBD1 as D (6 bases). Trimming stripped 1 base from V and 2 bases from J, with 8 bases between. Germline-derived CDR1 and CDR2 are GTSNPN and SVGIG (reference sequence). The CDR3 extends over 13 amino acids. CDR3 bases: TGTGCCTGGAGTGGACAGGTCAACACTGAAGCTTTCTTT. It encodes CAWSGQVNTEAFF.

The V call is TRBV5-6, the J call TRBJ1-2; D gene uncertain. Germline V CDR1 and CDR2: SGHDT, YYEEEE. This CDR3 spans 13 amino acids. Trimming removed 6 bases at V and 1 base at J, with 10 bases between. This CDR3 reads CASTSRVNYGYTF. CDR3 bases: TGTGCCAGCACCTCGCGAGTTAACTATGGCTACACCTTC.

The sample holds a few counts of this clone. This specimen includes other DNA sequences encoding the same CDR3. J is TRBJ1-3 and V is TRBV2; 7 bases match TRBD1. The CDR3 is 16 amino acids. The V segment lost 1 base and the J segment 0 bases; nucleotides outside the gene matches: 3. Germline assignment: CDR1 SNHLY and CDR2 FYNNEI. The CDR3 sequence: CASSEGQGNSGNTIYF. CDR3 in DNA: TGTGCCAGCAGTGAAGGACAGGGAAACTCTGGAAACACCATATATTTT.

J is TRBJ2-7 and V is TRBV7-2; the match to TRBD2 covers 8 bases. This CDR3 contains 14 residues. CDR1 and CDR2 from the germline V gene are SGHTA and FQGNSA. V lost 5 bases and J lost 8; bases outside the gene matches: 11. CDR3 sequence: CASSLAGTRGKQYF. DNA of the CDR3: TGTGCCAGCAGCCTTGCCGGGACTAGAGGGAAGCAGTACTTC.

V and J are TRBV6-1 and TRBJ2-3; TRBD2 might be the D (6 bases). Trimming left V 2 bases short and J 4 bases short, with 16 bases between. Germline-derived CDR1 and CDR2 are MNHNS and SASEGT. The CDR3 is 16 residues long. CDR3 bases: TGTGCCAGCAGTGAATTGGGGAGGACCCCTCCAGATACGCAGTATTTT. Translation: CASSELGRTPPDTQYF.

V and J are TRBV10-3 and TRBJ2-3; 8 bases fit TRBD2. The germline gives CDR1 ENHRY, CDR2 SYGVKD. The trim removed 7 bases at V and 1 base at J, leaving 7 bases unmatched. The CDR3 extends over 15 amino acids. The CDR3 nucleotides are TGTGCCATCACCCGTAACGGGGGGGGCACAGATACGCAGTATTTT. Translation gives CAITRNGGGTDTQYF.

V gene TRBV7-2 combines with J gene TRBJ2-7, with D unresolved. CDR1 and CDR2 (germline): SGHTA, FQGNSA. Between the trimmed V and J ends, which lost 7 bases and 3 bases, there was a span of 19 bases. CDR3 length: 15 residues. CDR3 sequence (DNA): TGTGCCAGCATCGACCCCGGTGGCACAGACTACGAGCAGTACTTC. It encodes CASIDPGGTDYEQYF.

The rearrangement links TRBV6-5 to TRBJ1-4; D is unclear. CDR1 and CDR2 (germline): MNHEY, SVGAGI. The CDR3 has 15 amino acids. The germline V and J ends were trimmed by 0 bases and 5 bases, with 10 bases remaining between them. The CDR3 DNA reads as TGTGCCAGCAGTTACTCGATTCGCAGGAATGAAAAACTGTTTTTT. This translates into CASSYSIRRNEKLFF.

This clone has just one count. V and J are TRBV29-1 and TRBJ2-7; TRBD2 is a possible D gene (5 bases). The CDR3 spans 12 residues. V was clipped by 4 bases and J by 3 bases, with 10 bases between them. Germline values: CDR1 SQVTM, CDR2 ANQGSEA. The CDR3 spells CSVGGTSYEQYF. DNA for the CDR3: TGCAGCGTTGGTGGCACTAGCTACGAGCAGTACTTC.

The chain has TRBV9 and TRBJ2-5, with D possibly TRBD2 on 5 matching bases. Germline V gene lookup returns CDR1 SGDLS and CDR2 YYNGEE. Trimming removed 0 bases from V and 5 bases from J, with 11 bases in between. This CDR3 is built from 14 residues. CDR3 protein: CASSVEPGGETQYF. CDR3 nucleotide sequence: TGTGCCAGCAGCGTAGAACCAGGCGGGGAGACCCAGTACTTC.

This chain links TRBV30 with TRBJ1-4, with 7 positions matching TRBD1. Germline CDR1 and CDR2: GTSNPN and SVGIG (reference sequence). Losses at the gene ends were 0 bases for V and 11 bases for J; bases not matched to a gene: 9. The CDR3 has 14 residues. The CDR3 is CAWSVRGGSGKLFF. CDR3 DNA: TGTGCCTGGAGTGTACGAGGGGGCTCAGGCAAACTGTTTTTT.

The V and J genes are TRBV2 and TRBJ2-3, with TRBD2 matching 9 bases. Trimming removed 2 bases from V and 0 bases from J; junction bases left unmatched: 0. The CDR3 contains 15 residues. CDR1 is SNHLY, CDR2 FYNNEI, per germline. CDR3 loop: CASSETSGSTDTQYF. The DNA for the CDR3 is TGTGCCAGCAGTGAAACTAGCGGGAGCACAGATACGCAGTATTTT.

The rearrangement joins TRBV28 to TRBJ2-7, with 9 bases identical to TRBD1. The trim removed 5 bases at V and 3 bases at J, leaving 2 bases unmatched. Germline CDR1 MDHEN, CDR2 SYDVKM. The CDR3 consists of 13 residues. The CDR3 here is CASSKDRGYEQYF. The CDR3 DNA reads TGTGCCAGCAGTAAGGACAGGGGCTACGAGCAGTACTTC.

The gene calls are TRBV6-5 and TRBJ1-2; D is perhaps TRBD1 (5 bases). The CDR3 is made up of 14 amino acids. CDR1 MNHEY and CDR2 SVGAGI come from the germline V gene. V shed 7 bases and J shed 1 base, with 13 bases lying between them. The CDR3 here is CASTRVKGNYGYTF. For the CDR3, the DNA is TGTGCCAGCACCAGGGTAAAGGGTAACTATGGCTACACCTTC.

The chain employs TRBV12-2 and TRBJ1-1. TRBV12-2 is annotated as a pseudogene. The CDR3 sequence is 12 residues long. The CDR3 sequence: CASRLENGKTFF. CDR3 DNA: TGTGCAAGTCGCTTAGAGAACGGGAAGACTTTCTTT.